The T cell receptor beta chain described here comes from a study of early T cells in non-severe SARS-CoV-2 infection. The table lists this clonotype with a few counts. Germline CDR1 is MDHEN and CDR2 is SYDVKM. Trimming removed 5 bases at V and 3 bases at J, with 8 bases between. This CDR3 has 12 amino acids. Individual cDNA molecules received unique molecular identifiers. TCRdb redid the calling of the 5' RACE reads with MiXCR, one entry per CDR3 protein. In the table there are approximately 75,000 distinct CDR3 sequences, about 14% of which are singletons. The specimen comprised whole blood, sampled at baseline. This rearrangement joins TRBV28 to TRBJ2-7; D is unresolved. This TCR was sampled from an adult who was a healthcare worker with PCR-confirmed SARS-CoV-2 infection or an uninfected control (not recorded which). CDR3 protein: CASSTPNYEQYF. The CDR3 DNA reads as TGTGCCAGCAGTACCCCTAACTACGAGCAGTACTTC.